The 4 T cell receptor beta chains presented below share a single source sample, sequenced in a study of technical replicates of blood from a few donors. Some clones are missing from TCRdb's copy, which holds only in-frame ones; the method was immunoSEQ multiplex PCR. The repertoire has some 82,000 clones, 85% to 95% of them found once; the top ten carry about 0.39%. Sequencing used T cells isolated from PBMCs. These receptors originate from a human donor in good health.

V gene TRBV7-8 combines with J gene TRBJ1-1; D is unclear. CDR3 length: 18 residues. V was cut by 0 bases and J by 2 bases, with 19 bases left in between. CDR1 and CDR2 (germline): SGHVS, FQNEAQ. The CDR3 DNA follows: TGTGCCAGCAGCTTAGCGGTGGAAACACCAGGCAGAAACACTGAAGCTTTCTTT. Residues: CASSLAVETPGRNTEAFF. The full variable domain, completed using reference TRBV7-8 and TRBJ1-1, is GAGVSQSPRYKVAKRGQDVALRCDPISGHVSLFWYQQALGQGPEFLTYFQNEAQLDKSGLPSDRFFAERPEGSVSTLKIQRTQQEDSAVYLCASSLAVETPGRNTEAFFGQGTRLTVV.

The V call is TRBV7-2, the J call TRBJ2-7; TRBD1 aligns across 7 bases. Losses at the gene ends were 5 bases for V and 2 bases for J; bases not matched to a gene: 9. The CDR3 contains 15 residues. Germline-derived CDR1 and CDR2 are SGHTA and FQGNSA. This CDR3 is CASSVTGTETYEQYF. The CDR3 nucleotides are TGTGCCAGCAGCGTCACCGGGACAGAAACCTACGAGCAGTACTTC.

The CDR3 loop is CASSPTSGPILRQGRTHYEQYF. CDR3 nucleotides: TGCGCCAGCAGCCCTACCTCCGGCCCAATCCTCAGACAGGGACGAACTCACTACGAGCAGTACTTC. The chain joins TRBV5-1 to TRBJ2-7, with TRBD1 matching over 7 bases. The CDR3 totals 22 residues. From germline, CDR1 is SGHRS and CDR2 YFSETQ. With V trimmed by 4 bases and J by 3 bases, 31 bases remained unmatched.

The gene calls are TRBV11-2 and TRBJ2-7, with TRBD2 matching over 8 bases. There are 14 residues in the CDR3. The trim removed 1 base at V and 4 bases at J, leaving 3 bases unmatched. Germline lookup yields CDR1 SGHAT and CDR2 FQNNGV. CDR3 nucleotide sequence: TGTGCCAGCAGCTTAGCGGGAGGGCCTTACGAGCAGTACTTC. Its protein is CASSLAGGPYEQYF.